The 29 T cell receptor beta chains reported below all come from one sample, sequenced in a study of OX40 agonist ivuxolimab in advanced cancers. Sequencing was performed with immunoSEQ multiplex PCR; in TCRdb, only in-frame clones are kept and a portion is missing. Here the sample spans around 70,000 clones, around 81% being singletons. This specimen was CD4+ or CD8+ T cells sorted from blood, taken in a trial of the OX40 agonist ivuxolimab. These receptors came from an adult with an advanced solid tumor such as melanoma, head and neck, liver or kidney cancer.

The genes are TRBV19 and TRBJ2-1; D uncertain. The CDR3 is made up of 12 amino acids. V lost 5 bases and J lost 8, with 10 bases in between. CDR1 and CDR2 (germline): LNHDA, SQIVND (reference sequence). CDR3 DNA: TGTGCCAGTAGTCCGTTGGGCGATGAGCAGTTCTTC. This codes for CASSPLGDEQFF.

This rearrangement joins TRBV28 to TRBJ1-5, with 9 nucleotides matching TRBD1. The trim removed 6 bases at V and 3 bases at J, leaving 12 bases unmatched. Looked up from germline, CDR1 is MDHEN and CDR2 is SYDVKM. The length of the CDR3 is 17 residues. CDR3 sequence reads: CASSPTGTGSFNQPQHF. The CDR3 DNA follows: TGTGCCAGCAGCCCGACCGGGACAGGGTCTTTCAATCAGCCCCAGCATTTT.

This rearrangement joins TRBV5-1 to TRBJ1-2, with a weak D call TRBD1 (6 bases). Germline CDR1 and CDR2: SGHRS and YFSETQ. The CDR3 sequence is 16 residues long. The germline V and J ends were trimmed by 0 bases and 7 bases, with 19 bases remaining between them. The CDR3 region is CASSLEVARGGVGYTF. The DNA of the CDR3 is TGCGCCAGCAGCTTGGAGGTAGCCAGGGGTGGGGTTGGCTACACCTTC.

The rearrangement links TRBV6-5 to TRBJ2-4, with D unresolved. The CDR3 sequence is 12 residues long. V lost 7 bases, J lost 8 bases, and 12 bases lay in between. CDR1 is MNHEY, CDR2 SVGAGI, per germline. The CDR3 DNA sequence: TGTGCCAGCACCGGACCGACGGACATTCAGTACTTC. It is translated as CASTGPTDIQYF.

The genes are TRBV28 and TRBJ2-5, with D possibly being TRBD2 (6 bases). Looked up from germline, CDR1 is MDHEN and CDR2 is SYDVKM. Trimming took 5 bases from V and 3 from J, leaving 16 bases between them. This CDR3 has 15 amino acids. The CDR3 here is CASSGAGTGEETQYF. CDR3 coding DNA: TGTGCCAGCAGTGGGGCCGGGACGGGGGAAGAGACCCAGTACTTC.

The V call is TRBV27, the J call TRBJ2-7; no clear D gene. Germline V lookup: CDR1 MNHEY, CDR2 SMNVEV (reference sequence). The CDR3 has 17 residues. Trimming took 10 bases from V and 2 from J, leaving 27 bases between them. CDR3 residues: CATRDRTYPRATYEQYF. The DNA of the CDR3 is TGTGCCACTAGGGATCGGACCTACCCTCGGGCTACCTACGAGCAGTACTTC.

The chain joins TRBV20-1 to TRBJ1-1, with D possibly TRBD1 on 5 matching bases. The CDR3 has 11 amino acids. V lost 7 bases, J lost 4 bases, and 10 bases lay in between. The germline gives CDR1 DFQATT, CDR2 SNEGSKA (reference sequence). In nucleotides, the CDR3 is TGCAGTGTGGGGGTTAGCACTGAAGCTTTCTTT. Translation gives CSVGVSTEAFF.

The V gene is TRBV5-1, the J gene TRBJ2-3; D unclear. V was clipped by 0 bases and J by 1 base, with 6 bases between them. From germline, CDR1 is SGHRS and CDR2 YFSETQ. The CDR3 contains 14 residues. CDR3 region: CASSLDVGTDTQYF. The CDR3 DNA reads as TGCGCCAGCAGCTTGGACGTCGGCACAGATACGCAGTATTTT. The entire variable domain, with the rest obtained from reference TRBV5-1 and TRBJ2-3, is as follows: KAGVTQTPRYLIKTRGQQVTLSCSPISGHRSVSWYQQTPGQGLQFLFEYFSETQRNKGNFPGRFSGRQFSNSRSEMNVSTLELGDSALYLCASSLDVGTDTQYFGPGTRLTVL.

The V and J genes are TRBV7-2 and TRBJ1-5; 7 bases agree with TRBD1. Trimming took 5 bases from V and 7 from J; bases not matched to a gene: 8. CDR1 SGHTA and CDR2 FQGNSA come from the germline V gene. This CDR3 is 14 amino acids long. This CDR3 reads CASSPRGGPQPQHF. As DNA, the CDR3 is TGTGCCAGCAGCCCCAGGGGGGGGCCGCAGCCCCAGCATTTT.

The chain recombines TRBV2 with TRBJ2-1; 7 nucleotides line up with TRBD2. This CDR3 is built from 17 residues. The ends lost 4 bases at V and 5 bases at J; junction bases unmatched: 14. Germline CDR1 is SNHLY and CDR2 is FYNNEI. CDR3 nucleotides: TGTGCCAGCAGTGCCCTGGGGGAGCGGGAAAGCCACAATGAGCAGTTCTTC. It specifies CASSALGERESHNEQFF.

The V call is TRBV12-5, the J call TRBJ2-5; D possibly corresponds to TRBD1 (6 bases). CDR1 is LGHNT, CDR2 FRNRAP, per germline. CDR3 length: 16 residues. The V and J ends lost 5 bases and 1 base respectively, with 17 bases between them. This chain's CDR3 is CASGLGVIGGQETQYF. The DNA for the CDR3 is TGTGCTAGTGGTCTCGGTGTAATAGGGGGCCAAGAGACCCAGTACTTC.

J is TRBJ2-7 and V is TRBV21-1; the D segment call TRBD2 is taken from the table without a DNA check. TRBV21-1 is tagged as a pseudogene. The CDR3 is 16 residues long. CDR3 residues: CASSKDGGLPIYEQYF. CDR3 in DNA: TGTGCCAGCAGCAAAGATGGCGGGCTACCCATCTACGAGCAGTACTTC.

This clone occurred a few times. This chain uses TRBV30 with TRBJ1-1; 8 bases are a match to TRBD1. V lost 4 bases to trimming and J lost 7 bases; unmatched junction nucleotides: 11. The CDR3 is made up of 14 amino acids. In germline, CDR1 is GTSNPN, CDR2 SVGIG (reference sequence). The CDR3: CAWTTQGARGEAFF. CDR3 nucleotides: TGTGCCTGGACCACGCAGGGGGCGCGCGGTGAAGCTTTCTTT.

The chain links TRBV7-3 to TRBJ2-2, with D hard to call. Germline CDR1 SGHTA, CDR2 FQGTGA. Trimming pared 4 bases from V and 8 bases from J, leaving 14 bases between. The CDR3 is made up of 14 amino acids. The CDR3 region has the DNA TGTGCCAGCAGCTCTACTGGGTCGAGTGGGGAGCTGTTTTTT. It yields the protein CASSSTGSSGELFF.

The chain is built from TRBV2 and TRBJ1-3; 7 bases fit TRBD1. Trimming cost V 6 bases and J 0 bases; bases outside gene matches: 5. Germline CDR1 SNHLY, CDR2 FYNNEI. This CDR3 contains 15 residues. CDR3 nucleotide sequence: TGTGCCAGCAGGACAGGGATTCTCTCTGGAAACACCATATATTTT. Encoded protein: CASRTGILSGNTIYF.

The chain uses TRBV9 and TRBJ1-6; no reliable D call. The CDR3 extends over 14 amino acids. Germline V gene data show CDR1 as SGDLS and CDR2 as YYNGEE. Trimming left V 3 bases short and J 14 bases short, with 18 bases between. The chain's CDR3 is CASSATLVEKTLHF. CDR3 nucleotides: TGTGCCAGCAGCGCTACTCTCGTGGAGAAGACCCTCCACTTT.

The chain employs TRBV6-6 and TRBJ1-2; TRBD1 matches 10 bases. V was clipped by 0 bases and J by 6 bases; unmatched bases: 4. Germline lookup yields CDR1 MNHNY and CDR2 SVGAGI (reference sequence). The CDR3 spans 15 residues. CDR3 sequence reads: CASSYSDRGKNGYTF. DNA for the CDR3: TGTGCCAGCAGTTACTCGGACAGGGGGAAAAATGGCTACACCTTC.

The V call is TRBV5-4, the J call TRBJ2-5; D might be TRBD1 or TRBD2, each matching 5 bases. This CDR3 is 15 amino acids long. Germline-derived CDR1 and CDR2 are SGHNT and YYREEE (reference sequence). Trimming pared 5 bases from V and 0 bases from J, leaving 14 bases between. The CDR3 sequence: CASSSGPRYQETQYF. For the CDR3, the DNA is TGTGCCAGCAGTTCGGGACCTAGGTACCAAGAGACCCAGTACTTC.

CDR3 in amino acids: CASSFSWGEGTEAFF. The CDR3 DNA reads as TGTGCCAGCAGTTTCTCGTGGGGTGAGGGCACTGAAGCTTTCTTT. The V gene is TRBV27, the J gene TRBJ1-1; D is undetermined. This CDR3 has 15 amino acids. V gave up 3 bases and J gave up 4 bases, with 15 bases separating them. CDR1 is MNHEY, CDR2 SMNVEV, per germline (reference sequence).

The V call is TRBV6-5, the J call TRBJ2-7; 12 bases align to TRBD2. Unmatched junction bases numbered 8, after V lost 5 bases and J lost 6 bases. The germline V gene has CDR1 MNHEY and CDR2 SVGAGI. The CDR3 sequence is 15 residues long. CDR3 sequence reads: CASSRGTSGSLEQYF. Here the CDR3 DNA reads TGTGCCAGCAGTCGCGGGACTAGCGGGTCCCTCGAGCAGTACTTC.

Written as DNA, the CDR3 is TGTGCCAGCAGGTTGACAGGGTCGGAAAAACTGTTTTTT. It yields the protein CASRLTGSEKLFF. J is TRBJ1-4 and V is TRBV2; 7 bases line up with TRBD1. V dropped 6 bases and J dropped 8; count of bases not matched to a gene: 6. The CDR3 runs 13 residues. Germline-derived CDR1 and CDR2 are SNHLY and FYNNEI.

The chain carries TRBV5-6 and TRBJ2-7; 9 bases fit TRBD2. Germline V lookup: CDR1 SGHDT, CDR2 YYEEEE. With 1 base clipped from V and 5 bases from J, the junction kept 7 bases outside the gene matches. This CDR3 spans 15 amino acids. The CDR3 DNA sequence: TGTGCCAGCAGCTTGACAGCGGGGGGTTCCCACGAGCAGTACTTC. Translation gives CASSLTAGGSHEQYF.

The chain links TRBV5-1 to TRBJ1-4; possible D gene TRBD1, 5 bases. The germline V gene encodes CDR1 SGHRS and CDR2 YFSETQ. V lost 0 bases and J 7 bases, leaving 10 bases between the germline ends. This CDR3 spans 14 amino acids. The CDR3 region is CASSLAFQGEKLFF. Written as DNA, the CDR3 is TGCGCCAGCAGCTTGGCATTCCAGGGTGAAAAACTGTTTTTT.

The gene calls are TRBV5-5 and TRBJ1-1; D is perhaps TRBD1 (5 bases). CDR3 size: 14 residues. Germline assignment: CDR1 SGHKS and CDR2 YYEKEE (reference sequence). Trimming stripped 2 bases from V and 1 base from J, with 9 bases between. The DNA for the CDR3 is TGTGCCAGCAGCTTAGGGGCGAGGAACACTGAAGCTTTCTTT. As protein: CASSLGARNTEAFF.

The V and J genes are TRBV5-1 and TRBJ2-5, with 7 bases fitting TRBD1. CDR3 length: 12 residues. Germline V CDR1 and CDR2: SGHRS, YFSETQ. V shed 6 bases, J shed 2 bases, and the junction held 1 base outside the gene matches. The chain's CDR3 is CASKTGQETQYF. The CDR3 region has the DNA TGCGCCAGCAAGACAGGGCAAGAGACCCAGTACTTC.

V gene TRBV21-1 combines with J gene TRBJ2-1; the table's D gene call, TRBD2, was not cross checked with the DNA. TRBV21-1 is a pseudogene. The CDR3 spans 16 residues. CDR3 sequence: CASSSTAGASYNEQFF. The CDR3 nucleotides read TGTGCCAGCAGCTCAACAGCGGGAGCCTCTTACAATGAGCAGTTCTTC.

J is TRBJ2-1 and V is TRBV4-1; either TRBD1 or TRBD2 may supply D (5 bases each). There are 12 residues in the CDR3. CDR1 and CDR2 from the germline V gene are MGHRA and YSYEKL. V lost 1 base to trimming and J lost 13 bases, with 11 bases between them. This CDR3 reads CASSQAGTSQFF. CDR3 sequence (DNA): TGCGCCAGCAGCCAAGCCGGGACCTCCCAGTTCTTC.

V and J are TRBV12-5 and TRBJ2-4; D remains ambiguous. V was shortened by 5 bases and J by 1 base, with 18 bases between the two germline ends. The CDR3 covers 17 residues. The germline gives CDR1 LGHNT, CDR2 FRNRAP. The CDR3 DNA follows: TGTGCTAGTGGTCCAAGTAGTGGTTTGACGGCCAAAAACATTCAGTACTTC. It encodes CASGPSSGLTAKNIQYF.

This clone was observed a few times. The CDR3 is CASSTSKGEGQPQHF. CDR3 bases: TGTGCCAGTAGTACGTCTAAGGGGGAAGGTCAGCCCCAGCATTTT. J is TRBJ1-5 and V is TRBV19, with D possibly TRBD1 on 6 matching bases. CDR1 is LNHDA, CDR2 SQIVND, per germline (reference sequence). V was clipped by 4 bases and J by 6 bases, with 16 bases between them. CDR3 size: 15 residues. Full variable domain (remainder filled in from reference TRBV19 and TRBJ1-5): DGGITQSPKYLFRKEGQNVTLSCEQNLNHDAMYWYRQDPGQGLRLIYYSQIVNDFQKGDIAEGYSVSREKKESFPLTVTSAQKNPTAFYLCASSTSKGEGQPQHFGDGTRLSIL.